The clone carrying this T cell receptor (beta chain) was observed once. Its antigen is unidentified. The source of the sample is a study of T cell responses to AZD1222 COVID-19 vaccine. The repertoire was sequenced with immunoSEQ multiplex PCR; TCRdb's copy has only in-frame clones and lacks some. The sample has 90,000 to 150,000 clones; around 89% are singletons. After removal of 8 bases from V and 8 bases from J, the junction contained 9 bases not matched to a gene. Germline V gene sequence: CDR1 MNHNS, CDR2 SASEGT. The CDR3 sequence is 13 residues long. Study-wide results and limits: The donors showed a predominance of white British ancestry and of females, with possible underestimation of clonal diversity. Among AZD1222 vaccinees, only six were seropositive at baseline. Recipients of two AZD1222 doses showed rising Spike-specific TCR breadth and depth.

The gene calls are TRBV6-1 and TRBJ1-5; 7 bases align to TRBD1. The sequencing here drew on peripheral blood, taken on day 0 of AZD1222 vaccination. The receptor's source is an adult in good health. CDR3 nucleotides: TGTGCCAGCCTCGACAGGGCGGTCGAGCCCCAGCATTTT. Residues: CASLDRAVEPQHF.